This T cell receptor (beta chain) derives from a study of T cells in Graves' hyperthyroidism and ophthalmopathy. This CDR3 is built from 15 residues. Germline lookup yields CDR1 SGHRS and CDR2 YFSETQ. V lost 3 bases to trimming and J lost 1 base, with 10 bases between them. TCR beta CDR3 regions were amplified from RNA. Researchers ran a first-round RT-PCR on the TCR CDR3 using the HTBI primer set. Each CDR3 protein is one row after TCRdb ran MiXCR on the multiplex PCR reads. The table has around 280,000 distinct CDR3 sequences, roughly 13% seen once. Stable disease denoted Graves' hyperthyroidism without ophthalmopathy progression within 18 months. Diagnosis of hyperthyroidism was new in patients aged 18 to 65, and its duration was under 2 months. Fresh 10 ml peripheral blood yielded PBMCs. This clonotype showed up just a few times.

Input material: blood. V gene TRBV5-1 combines with J gene TRBJ2-2, with D possibly matching TRBD1 (5 bases). The origin of this receptor is a woman aged 40 to 50 with Graves' hyperthyroidism. CDR3 coding DNA: TGCGCCAGCAGCTCCCATCAGGGGAACACCGGGGAGCTGTTTTTT. It is translated as CASSSHQGNTGELFF. The variable domain in full, with the rest retrieved from reference TRBV5-1 and TRBJ2-2, is KAGVTQTPRYLIKTRGQQVTLSCSPISGHRSVSWYQQTPGQGLQFLFEYFSETQRNKGNFPGRFSGRQFSNSRSEMNVSTLELGDSALYLCASSSHQGNTGELFFGEGSRLTVL.